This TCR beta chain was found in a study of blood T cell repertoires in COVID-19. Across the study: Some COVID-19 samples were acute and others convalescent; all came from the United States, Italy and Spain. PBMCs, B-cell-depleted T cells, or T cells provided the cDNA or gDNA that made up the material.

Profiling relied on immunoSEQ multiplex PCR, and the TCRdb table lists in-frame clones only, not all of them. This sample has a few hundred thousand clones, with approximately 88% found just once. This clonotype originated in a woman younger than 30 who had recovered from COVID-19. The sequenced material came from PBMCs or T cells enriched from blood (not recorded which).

CDR3 nucleotides: TGTGCCAGCAGCGCCGGACTAGCGGGAGGTTTGAACACCGGGGAGCTGTTTTTT. It encodes CASSAGLAGGLNTGELFF. The chain uses TRBV9 and TRBJ2-2, with 14 bases lining up with TRBD2. V lost 3 bases to trimming and J lost 1 base; unmatched junction nucleotides: 5. Germline CDR1 reads SGDLS; CDR2 reads YYNGEE. This CDR3 has 18 residues.